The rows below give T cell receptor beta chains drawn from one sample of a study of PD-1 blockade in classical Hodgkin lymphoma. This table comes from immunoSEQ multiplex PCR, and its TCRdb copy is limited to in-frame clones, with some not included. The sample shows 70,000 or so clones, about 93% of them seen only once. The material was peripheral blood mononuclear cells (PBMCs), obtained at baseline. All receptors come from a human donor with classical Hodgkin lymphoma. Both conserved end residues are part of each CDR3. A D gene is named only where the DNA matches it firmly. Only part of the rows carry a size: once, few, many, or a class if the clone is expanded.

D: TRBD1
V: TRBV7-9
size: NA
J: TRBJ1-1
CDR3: CASSSTGLNTEAFF
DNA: TGTGCCAGCAGCTCGACAGGGTTGAACACTGAAGCTTTCTTT

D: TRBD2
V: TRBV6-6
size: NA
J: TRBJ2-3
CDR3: CASRGGVRTDTQYF
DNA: TGTGCCAGCCGCGGGGGGGTACGCACAGATACGCAGTATTTT

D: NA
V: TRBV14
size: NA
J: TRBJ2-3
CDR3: CASSQLKQPRSDTQYF
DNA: TGTGCCAGCAGCCAATTGAAGCAGCCTCGCTCAGATACGCAGTATTTT

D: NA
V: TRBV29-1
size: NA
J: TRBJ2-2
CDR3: CSVGRGSTGELFF
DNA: TGCAGCGTGGGAAGGGGGTCAACCGGGGAGCTGTTTTTT

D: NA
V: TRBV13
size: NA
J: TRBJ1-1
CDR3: CASSLGPPGYPSNTEAFF
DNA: TGTGCCAGCAGCTTAGGGCCTCCAGGATACCCTTCGAACACTGAAGCTTTCTTT

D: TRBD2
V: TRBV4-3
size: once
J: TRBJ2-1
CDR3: CASSQGLGLAEQFF
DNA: TGCGCCAGCAGCCAAGGACTTGGACTAGCGGAGCAGTTCTTC

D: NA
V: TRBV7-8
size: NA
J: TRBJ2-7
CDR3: CASSSTPDYEQYF
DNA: TGTGCCAGCAGCAGCACTCCTGACTACGAGCAGTACTTC

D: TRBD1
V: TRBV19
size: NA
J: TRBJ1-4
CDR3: CASSLTGGENEKLFF
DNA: TGTGCCAGTAGTTTAACAGGGGGTGAAAATGAAAAACTGTTTTTT

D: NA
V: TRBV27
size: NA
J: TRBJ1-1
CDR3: CASAGTQFLSEAFF
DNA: TGTGCCAGCGCCGGGACACAGTTTTTGTCTGAAGCTTTCTTT

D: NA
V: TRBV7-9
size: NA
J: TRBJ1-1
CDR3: CASSFDSLQFAEAFF
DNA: TGTGCCAGCAGCTTTGACAGTCTCCAATTCGCTGAAGCTTTCTTT

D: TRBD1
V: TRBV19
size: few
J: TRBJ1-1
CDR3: CASSQGQGVFDTEAFF
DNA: TGTGCCAGTAGTCAAGGACAGGGGGTCTTCGACACTGAAGCTTTCTTT

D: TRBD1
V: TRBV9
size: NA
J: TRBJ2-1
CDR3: CASSVFIGTVDNEQFF
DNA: TGTGCCAGCAGCGTATTTATTGGGACAGTGGACAATGAGCAGTTCTTC

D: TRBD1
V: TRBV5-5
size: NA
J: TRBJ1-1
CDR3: CASSLWTGINTEAFF
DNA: TGTGCCAGCAGCTTATGGACAGGGATCAACACTGAAGCTTTCTTT

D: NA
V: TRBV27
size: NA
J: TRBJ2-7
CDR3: CASSSGIKGSYEQYF
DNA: TGTGCCAGCAGTTCAGGGATAAAAGGCTCCTACGAGCAGTACTTC

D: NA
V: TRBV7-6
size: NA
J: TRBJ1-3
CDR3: CASSLAQQSSGNTIYF
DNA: TGTGCCAGCAGCTTAGCGCAGCAATCCTCAGGAAACACCATATATTTT

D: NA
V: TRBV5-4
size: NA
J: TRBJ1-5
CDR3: CASSLYGTDQPQHF
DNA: TGTGCCAGCAGCTTGTATGGGACCGATCAGCCCCAGCATTTT

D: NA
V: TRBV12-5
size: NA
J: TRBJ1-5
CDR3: CASGLAKGEPQHF
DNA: TGTGCTAGTGGTTTAGCAAAGGGTGAGCCCCAGCATTTT

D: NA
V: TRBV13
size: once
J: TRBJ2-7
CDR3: CASSLRPRPYEQYF
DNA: TGTGCCAGCAGCTTAAGGCCCAGACCCTACGAGCAGTACTTC

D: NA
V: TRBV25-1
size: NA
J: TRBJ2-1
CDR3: CASSVGQGGGEQFF
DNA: TGTGCCAGCAGTGTGGGGCAGGGAGGGGGTGAGCAGTTCTTC

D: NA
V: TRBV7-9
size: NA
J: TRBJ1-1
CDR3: CASSFVQGKNTEAFF
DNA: TGTGCCAGCAGCTTTGTCCAGGGGAAGAACACTGAAGCTTTCTTT

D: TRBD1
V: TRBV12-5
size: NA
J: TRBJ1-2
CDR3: CASGLDRGYGYTF
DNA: TGTGCTAGTGGTTTGGACAGGGGCTATGGCTACACCTTC

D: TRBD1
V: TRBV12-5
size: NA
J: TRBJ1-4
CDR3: CASGLGQGGEKLFF
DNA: TGTGCTAGTGGTTTGGGACAGGGCGGTGAAAAACTGTTTTTT

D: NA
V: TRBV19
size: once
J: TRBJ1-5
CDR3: CASSIGGFQPQHF
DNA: TGTGCCAGTAGTATAGGGGGTTTTCAGCCCCAGCATTTT

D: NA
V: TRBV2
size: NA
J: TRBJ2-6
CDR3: CASSWDGQNGDGANVLTF
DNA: TGTGCCAGCAGCTGGGACGGCCAAAACGGGGACGGGGCCAACGTCCTGACTTTC

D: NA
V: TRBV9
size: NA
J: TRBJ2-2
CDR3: CASSASGGLFF
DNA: TGTGCCAGCAGCGCGTCCGGAGGGCTGTTTTTT

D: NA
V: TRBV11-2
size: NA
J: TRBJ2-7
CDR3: CASSHRTYEQYF
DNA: TGTGCCAGCAGCCATCGGACCTACGAGCAGTACTTC

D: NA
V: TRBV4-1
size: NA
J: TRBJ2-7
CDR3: CASSQELRDWTYEQYF
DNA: TGCGCCAGCAGCCAAGAACTCCGGGACTGGACCTACGAGCAGTACTTC

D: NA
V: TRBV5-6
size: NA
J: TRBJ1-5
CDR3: CASSPQGGGPQHF
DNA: TGTGCCAGCAGCCCACAGGGCGGGGGGCCCCAGCATTTT

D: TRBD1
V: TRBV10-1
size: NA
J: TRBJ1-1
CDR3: CASSATGQGAPEAFF
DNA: TGCGCCAGCAGTGCGACGGGACAGGGGGCTCCTGAAGCTTTCTTT

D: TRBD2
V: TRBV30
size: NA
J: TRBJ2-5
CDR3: CAGLGGAGRETQYF
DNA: TGTGCCGGATTGGGGGGAGCGGGAAGAGAGACCCAGTACTTC

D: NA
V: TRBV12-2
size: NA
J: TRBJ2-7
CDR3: CASRLIRGRAPEQYF
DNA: TGTGCAAGTCGCTTAATCAGGGGGAGGGCCCCCGAGCAGTACTTC

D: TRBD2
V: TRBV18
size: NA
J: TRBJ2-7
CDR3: CASSPVLLAGGGEQYF
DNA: TGTGCCAGCTCACCAGTACTACTAGCGGGAGGGGGAGAGCAGTACTTC

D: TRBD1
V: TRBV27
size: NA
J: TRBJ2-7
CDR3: CASREQGSSYEQYF
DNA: TGTGCCAGCAGAGAACAGGGGAGCTCCTACGAGCAGTACTTC

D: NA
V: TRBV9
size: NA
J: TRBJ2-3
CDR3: CASSAGTGNTDTQYF
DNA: TGTGCCAGCAGCGCCGGGACCGGGAACACAGATACGCAGTATTTT

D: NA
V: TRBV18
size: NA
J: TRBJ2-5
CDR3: CASSPEETQYF
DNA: TGTGCCAGCTCACCCGAAGAGACCCAGTACTTC

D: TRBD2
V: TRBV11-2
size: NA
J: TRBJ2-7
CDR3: CASSNGTSGVPYEQYF
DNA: TGTGCCAGCAGCAACGGGACTAGCGGCGTACCCTACGAGCAGTACTTC

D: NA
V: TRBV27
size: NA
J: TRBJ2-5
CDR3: CASSWGTGRGETQYF
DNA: TGTGCCAGCAGTTGGGGCACAGGGCGGGGAGAGACCCAGTACTTC

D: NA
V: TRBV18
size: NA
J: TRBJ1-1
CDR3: CASSPPEGEAFF
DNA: TGTGCCAGCTCACCACCGGAGGGGGAAGCTTTCTTT

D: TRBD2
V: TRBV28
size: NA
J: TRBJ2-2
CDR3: CASSLWLVPKGLAGVGGELFF
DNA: TGTGCCAGCAGTTTATGGTTGGTCCCCAAAGGACTAGCGGGAGTGGGCGGGGAGCTGTTTTTT

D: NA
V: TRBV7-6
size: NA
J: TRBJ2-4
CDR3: CASSLLTQGHLQYF
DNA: TGTGCCAGCAGCTTACTGACCCAGGGACACCTTCAGTACTTC

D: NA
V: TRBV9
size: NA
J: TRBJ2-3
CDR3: CASSGAIPALDTQYF
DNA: TGTGCCAGCAGCGGGGCCATCCCCGCCCTGGATACGCAGTATTTT

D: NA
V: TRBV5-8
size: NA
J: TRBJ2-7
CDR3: CARGGALREQYF
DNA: TGTGCCCGAGGAGGGGCTTTGCGCGAGCAGTACTTC

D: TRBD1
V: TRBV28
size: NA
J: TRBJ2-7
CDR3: CASTKTGAPSYEQYF
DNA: TGTGCCAGCACCAAAACAGGGGCTCCTTCCTACGAGCAGTACTTC

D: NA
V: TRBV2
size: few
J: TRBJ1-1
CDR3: CASSYSVLNTEAFF
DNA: TGTGCCAGCAGTTACTCGGTTCTGAACACTGAAGCTTTCTTT

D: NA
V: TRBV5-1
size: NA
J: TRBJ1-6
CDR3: CASSILGQANSPLHF
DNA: TGCGCCAGCAGCATACTGGGACAAGCTAATTCACCCCTCCACTTT

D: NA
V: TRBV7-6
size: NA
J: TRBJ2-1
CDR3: CASSPTGGDEQFF
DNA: TGTGCCAGCAGCCCCACCGGGGGTGATGAGCAGTTCTTC

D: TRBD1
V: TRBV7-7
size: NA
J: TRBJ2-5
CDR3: CASSLDRGETQYF
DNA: TGTGCCAGCAGCCTCGACAGGGGAGAGACCCAGTACTTC

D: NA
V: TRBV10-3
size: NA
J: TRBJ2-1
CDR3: CAISDSSLGSPGEQFF
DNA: TGTGCCATCAGTGACTCCTCGCTGGGTAGCCCAGGTGAGCAGTTCTTC

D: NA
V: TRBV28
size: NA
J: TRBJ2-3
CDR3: CASTLLDSGTDTQYF
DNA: TGTGCCAGCACACTACTAGACTCCGGCACAGATACGCAGTATTTT

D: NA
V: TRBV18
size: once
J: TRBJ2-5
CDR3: CASSPPPGTQETQYF
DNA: TGTGCCAGCTCACCACCGCCGGGGACTCAAGAGACCCAGTACTTC

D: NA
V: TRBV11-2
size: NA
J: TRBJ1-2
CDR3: CASSLVPRQGLNYGYTF
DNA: TGTGCCAGCAGCTTAGTACCCCGCCAGGGACTTAACTATGGCTACACCTTC

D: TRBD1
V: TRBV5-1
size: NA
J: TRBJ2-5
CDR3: CASSGGQGVQETQYF
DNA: TGCGCCAGCAGCGGGGGACAGGGGGTCCAAGAGACCCAGTACTTC

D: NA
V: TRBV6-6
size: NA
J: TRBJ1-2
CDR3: CASSYQTLTNYGYTF
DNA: TGTGCCAGCAGTTACCAGACACTGACTAACTATGGCTACACCTTC

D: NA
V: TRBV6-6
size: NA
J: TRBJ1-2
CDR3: CASSYDTTRFYGYTF
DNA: TGTGCCAGCAGTTACGACACAACCCGCTTCTATGGCTACACCTTC

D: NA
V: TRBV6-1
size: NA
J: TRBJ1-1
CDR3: CASRPGDTEAFF
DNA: TGTGCCAGCAGGCCAGGGGACACTGAAGCTTTCTTT

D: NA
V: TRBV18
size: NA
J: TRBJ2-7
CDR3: CASSPVTASYEQYF
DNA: TGTGCCAGCTCACCCGTGACGGCTTCCTACGAGCAGTACTTC

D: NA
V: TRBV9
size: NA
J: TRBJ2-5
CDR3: CASSVGAGAQETQYF
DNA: TGTGCCAGCAGCGTAGGGGCAGGCGCCCAAGAGACCCAGTACTTC